A selection of T cell receptor beta chains follows, all from one sample in a study of a mutant IDH1 vaccine in newly diagnosed glioma. These TCRs are of unknown antigen specificity. TCRdb's table, derived via immunoSEQ multiplex PCR, lists solely in-frame clones and lacks some. This table holds around 32,000 clones, just under 80% found once. The sample was PBMCs, taken from a glioma patient whose treatment included an IDH1 peptide vaccine. These receptors came from a man aged 35-49 years with glioma. Some clones in this sample may be carry-over from other donors' samples. The CDR3 runs from the conserved cysteine through the conserved F or W. A D gene is named only where the DNA matches it firmly. A clone size is listed for some rows: how often the clone was seen (once, few, many), or a class if it is expanded.

abundance	j_gene	d_gene	v_gene	CDR3nt	CDR3aa
.	TRBJ1-5	TRBD1	TRBV5-8	TGTGCCAGCAGCTTACATTTCGGGACGGGACAGGGGGACAATCAGCCCCAGCATTTT	CASSLHFGTGQGDNQPQHF
.	TRBJ1-1	TRBD1	TRBV4-1	TGCGCCAGCAGCCTCGGGACAGACACTGAAGCTTTCTTT	CASSLGTDTEAFF
.	TRBJ2-3	.	TRBV5-1	TGCGCCAGCACCATTCTGACCTTAGGGGGGGATACGCAGTATTTT	CASTILTLGGDTQYF
.	TRBJ2-5	.	TRBV20-1	TGCAGTGCTAGGGACGAGACCCAGTACTTC	CSARDETQYF
once	TRBJ1-2	.	TRBV5-8	TGTGCCAGCAGCTTGGCCGGGGGGCGGGCCACCTTC	CASSLAGGRATF
.	TRBJ2-1	TRBD1	TRBV29-1	TGCAGCGTTGAAGTCTTCTCCCGGGACAGGGACTGGTATGAGCAGTTCTTC	CSVEVFSRDRDWYEQFF
.	TRBJ2-5	TRBD1	TRBV4-1	TGCGCCAGCAGCCATGAACCGGGACAGGGATGGGAGACCCAGTACTTC	CASSHEPGQGWETQYF
.	TRBJ1-2	.	TRBV7-2	TGTGCCAGCAGCTTAGGTAGCGATCGGAGGGACTATGGCTACACCTTC	CASSLGSDRRDYGYTF
few	TRBJ2-2	.	TRBV5-1	TGCGCCAGCAGCACGGGACAGAACACCGGGGAGCTGTTTTTT	CASSTGQNTGELFF
.	TRBJ1-3	.	TRBV14	TGTGCCAGCAGCCAAGTAACGGGGAGCTCTGGAAACACCATATATTTT	CASSQVTGSSGNTIYF
once	TRBJ1-5	TRBD1	TRBV2	TGTGCCAGCAGTGGGGGACAGGGGTTAGGGCCCCAGCATTTT	CASSGGQGLGPQHF
.	TRBJ2-5	TRBD1	TRBV4-3	TGCGCCAGCAGCCAAGATCAAGCCAGGACAGGGACTGAGACCCAGTACTTC	CASSQDQARTGTETQYF
few	TRBJ1-4	.	TRBV15	TGTGCCACCAGCAGGGGGGCAATGGGTGAAAAACTGTTTTTT	CATSRGAMGEKLFF
.	TRBJ1-3	.	TRBV5-6	TGTGCCAGCAGCTTGGGCCCCAGAATCATCTCTGGAAACACCATATATTTT	CASSLGPRIISGNTIYF
.	TRBJ1-5	.	TRBV14	TGTGCCAGCAGCGTAAGTAGCAATCAGCCCCAGCATTTT	CASSVSSNQPQHF
.	TRBJ2-7	.	TRBV5-4	TGTGCCAGCAGCTCTGGACAGTCTGCGGACTACGAGCAGTACTTC	CASSSGQSADYEQYF
.	TRBJ1-4	.	TRBV7-9	TGTGCCAGCAGCCCAGGGGCGGGGGCTGAAAAACTGTTTTTT	CASSPGAGAEKLFF
few	TRBJ2-7	.	TRBV10-3	TGTGCCATCAGTGCCGGGGCAGGGGAGGGGTTCGAGCAGTACTTC	CAISAGAGEGFEQYF
.	TRBJ2-1	.	TRBV6-6	TGTGCCAGCAGTTACCCAGTGGTGGGAAGCGTCAATGAGCAGTTCTTC	CASSYPVVGSVNEQFF
.	TRBJ1-2	.	TRBV4-1	TGCGCCAGCAGTCAGAAGGGTTCCCATGGCTACACCTTC	CASSQKGSHGYTF
.	TRBJ2-3	TRBD2	TRBV30	TGTGCCTGGAGCGACCGACTAGCGGGGGAATTCACAGATACGCAGTATTTT	CAWSDRLAGEFTDTQYF
.	TRBJ1-1	TRBD1	TRBV7-2	TGTGCCAGCAGCCGATACCGACAGGGCGGCACTGAAGCTTTCTTT	CASSRYRQGGTEAFF